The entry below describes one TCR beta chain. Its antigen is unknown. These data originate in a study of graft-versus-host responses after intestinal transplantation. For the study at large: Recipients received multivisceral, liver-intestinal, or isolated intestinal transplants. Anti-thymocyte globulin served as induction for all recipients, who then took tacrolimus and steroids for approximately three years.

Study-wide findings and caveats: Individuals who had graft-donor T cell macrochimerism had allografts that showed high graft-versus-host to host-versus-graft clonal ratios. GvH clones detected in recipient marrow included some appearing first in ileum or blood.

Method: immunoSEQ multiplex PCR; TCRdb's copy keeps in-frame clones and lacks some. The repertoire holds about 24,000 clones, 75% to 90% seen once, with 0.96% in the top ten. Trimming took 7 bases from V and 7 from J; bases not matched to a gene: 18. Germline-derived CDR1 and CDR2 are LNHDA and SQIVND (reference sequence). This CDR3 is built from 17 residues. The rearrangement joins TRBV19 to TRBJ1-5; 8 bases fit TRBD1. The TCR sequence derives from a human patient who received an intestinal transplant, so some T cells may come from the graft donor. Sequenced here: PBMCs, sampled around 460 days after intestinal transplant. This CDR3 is CASKREAGGSGGQPQHF. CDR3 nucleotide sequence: TGTGCCAGTAAAAGAGAGGCAGGGGGCTCGGGTGGCCAGCCCCAGCATTTT.